Listed below are T cell receptor beta chains from one sample, sequenced in a study of T cells expressing NK-cell markers. No DNA is given; TCRdb re-called the 5' RACE reads and lists each CDR3 protein once. The sample has 120,000 to 150,000 distinct CDR3 sequences; the top ten hold roughly 12%. The sequenced material came from blood T cells: a sorted CD56 or NKG2C T cell subset, CD4+ or CD8+ T cells, or bulk PBMC T cells (not recorded which). The receptors originated from a man aged 18 to 29 in good health. Each CDR3 is given with its conserved first and last residue.

V	J	CDR3
TRBV6-5	TRBJ2-1	CASSYGSPPSNEQFF
TRBV11-2	TRBJ2-4	CASSSLGQGLQYF
TRBV7-8	TRBJ2-1	CASSFGLYNEQFF
TRBV6-5	TRBJ2-2	CASSYTDGELFF
TRBV19	TRBJ2-5	CASRTQGAGLETQYF
TRBV7-8	TRBJ2-7	CASTLEGYGAYEQYF
TRBV6-1	TRBJ2-7	CASSPETGVTGEQYF
TRBV10-3	TRBJ2-2	CAISGSGLAGDNTGELFF
TRBV5-1	TRBJ2-7	CASSQKTGTSVMGEQYF
TRBV2	TRBJ1-1	CASLGLGTVNTEAFF